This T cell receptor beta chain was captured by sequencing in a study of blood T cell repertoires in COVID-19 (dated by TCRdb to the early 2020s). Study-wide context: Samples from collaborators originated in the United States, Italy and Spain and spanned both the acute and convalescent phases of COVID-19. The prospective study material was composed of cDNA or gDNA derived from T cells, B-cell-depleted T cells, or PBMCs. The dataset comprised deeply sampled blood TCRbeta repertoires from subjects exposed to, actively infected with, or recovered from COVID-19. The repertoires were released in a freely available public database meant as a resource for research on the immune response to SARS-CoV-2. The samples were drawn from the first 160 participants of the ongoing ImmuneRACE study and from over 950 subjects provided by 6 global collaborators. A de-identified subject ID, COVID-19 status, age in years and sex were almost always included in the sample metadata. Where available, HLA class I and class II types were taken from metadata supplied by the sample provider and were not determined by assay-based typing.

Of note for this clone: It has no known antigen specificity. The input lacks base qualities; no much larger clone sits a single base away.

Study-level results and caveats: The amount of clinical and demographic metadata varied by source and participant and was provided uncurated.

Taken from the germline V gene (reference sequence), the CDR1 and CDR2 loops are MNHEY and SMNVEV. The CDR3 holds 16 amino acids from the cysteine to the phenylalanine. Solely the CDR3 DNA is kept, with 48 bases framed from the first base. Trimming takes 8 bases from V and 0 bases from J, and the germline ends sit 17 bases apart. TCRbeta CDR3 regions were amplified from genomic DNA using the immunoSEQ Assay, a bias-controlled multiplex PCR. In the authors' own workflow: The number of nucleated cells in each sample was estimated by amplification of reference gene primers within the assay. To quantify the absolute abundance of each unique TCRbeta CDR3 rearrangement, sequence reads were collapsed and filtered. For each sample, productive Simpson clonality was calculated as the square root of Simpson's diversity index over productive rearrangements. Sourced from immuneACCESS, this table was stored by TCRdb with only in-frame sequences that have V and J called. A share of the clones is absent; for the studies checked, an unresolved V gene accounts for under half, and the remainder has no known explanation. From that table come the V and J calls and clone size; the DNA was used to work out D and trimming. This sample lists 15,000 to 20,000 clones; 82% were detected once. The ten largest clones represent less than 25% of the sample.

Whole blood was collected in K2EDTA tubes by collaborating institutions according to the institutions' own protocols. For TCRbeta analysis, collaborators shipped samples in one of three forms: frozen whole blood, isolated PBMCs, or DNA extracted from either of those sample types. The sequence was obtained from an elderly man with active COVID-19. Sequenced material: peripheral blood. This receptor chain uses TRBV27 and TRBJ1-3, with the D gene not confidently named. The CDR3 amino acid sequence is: CASGRTAGNSGNTIYF. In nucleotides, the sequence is TGTGCCAGCGGGCGAACAGCCGGAAACTCTGGAAACACCATATATTTT.